This T cell receptor beta chain was sequenced in a study of beta chain features in type 1 diabetes (dated by TCRdb to between 2017 and 2018). General notes on the study: No differences in mean age, gender distribution, total cell number or subset yield were found between patients and healthy donors. Across all samples, 107,917,701 sorted cells were examined, and cell number per subset correlated strongly with RNA yield. In the study, recently diagnosed type 1 diabetes patients and matched healthy donors were compared on the TCRB repertoires of their sorted circulating CD4+ T cell subsets. Regulatory and stem cell-like memory subsets were isolated from only 8 patients and roughly 8 healthy donors, whereas naive and central memory subsets came from all 30 or so donors. The paper's findings and limits, for the study overall: Because small numbers of individuals were included in the HLA sub-analyses, any influence of HLA type on TCRB rearrangement was left unresolved. Because cDNA was sequenced instead of genomic DNA, highly expressing activated cells could be over-represented, though the groups showed no difference in activation or CD3 levels. In all four CD4+ subsets, TCRB CDR3 length was moderately but significantly shorter in type 1 diabetes patients. Shorter templates might be favored by PCR, yet because patient and control samples were amplified and corrected together, any such skew would affect both groups equally. Naive, central memory and regulatory TCRB repertoires appeared more similar among patients than among healthy donors. At VDJ recombination sites, patients with type 1 diabetes made fewer insertions and deleted more nucleotides, a pattern implying thymic rearrangement abnormalities.

The entire isolated RNA was reverse transcribed using the High Capacity cDNA Reverse Transcription Kit, and thus expressed TCRB transcripts were sequenced. Deep immunoSEQ sequencing was performed on naive, central memory and regulatory T cell samples, with an average of around 3.5 million total reads per sample. After sorted cells were lysed in RLT buffer, RNA was extracted with DNase-treated RNeasy Micro or Mini kits, with the choice depending on cell number. To prevent cross-contamination, every cell subset was processed on its own, while patient and healthy donor samples were processed together. The immunoSEQ multiplex PCR was used to amplify TCRB sequences from cDNA, yielding 87-bp fragments that span the CDR3 region. Sequencing of the amplicons was done on the Illumina HiSeq platform. Per the source publication's procedure: Synthetic template baselines were used to correct PCR bias computationally, reads within Hamming distance 2 were collapsed together, and singletons that could not be merged were discarded. Reads were aligned to IMGT to assign V, D and J genes, CDR3 length, and insertions or deletions at six rearrangement sites. Clonotype counts were normalized to sorted cell number within each subset before computing true diversity and Gini coefficients with the tcR R package. Repertoire sharing was quantified using the overlap coefficient calculated on TCRB nucleotide sequences. TCRdb stores this immuneACCESS table with in-frame sequences only. Part of the clones is absent; in the studies checked, under half of the shortfall reflects unresolved V genes, and no reason is known for the rest. That table is the source of V, J and clone size, and D and trimming were worked out from the DNA. This sample holds about 130,000 clones; about a tenth were observed only once. The ten largest clones represent 0.68% of the sample.

On this clone: The clone's antigen remains unknown. Per-base qualities were not stored, and no clone one base away is much larger.

Each donor gave one peripheral blood draw, averaging approximately 120 mL, which was collected into heparinised tubes. Naive, central memory, regulatory and stem cell-like memory CD4+ T cells were sorted on a BD FACSAria II using a panel including CD45RO, CCR7, CD25, CD127, CD95 and CD27. A purity above 98% was achieved for all sorted populations. PBMCs were isolated immediately by Lymphoprep density gradient centrifugation and stained directly without culture. So that batch effects would be minimized, each experiment stained and sorted samples in pairs, pairing one healthy donor with one patient. Sequences SGHNT (CDR1) and YYREEE (CDR2) are obtained from the germline V gene (reference sequence). The CDR3 contains 15 residues, cysteine and phenylalanine counted. The only DNA kept is the CDR3, 45 bases in frame from the first base. V trim: 0 bases; J trim: 0 bases; unmatched bases: 0.

The TCR originated in a man between 18 and 35 years old in good health. The V and J genes are TRBV5-4 and TRBJ2-1; 7 central nucleotides agree with TRBD2. Specimen: central memory CD4+ T cells from blood. The CDR3 reads as follows: CASSLASGSYNEQFF. The DNA reads TGTGCCAGCAGCTTGGCTAGCGGCTCCTACAATGAGCAGTTCTTC.